One sample yielded the 17 T cell receptor beta chains listed below, sequenced in a study of blood T cell repertoires in COVID-19. Assay: immunoSEQ multiplex PCR; the TCRdb copy retains only in-frame clones and omits some. Counted here are around 310,000 clones, approximately 88% occurring once; the ten biggest clones make up less than 5.5%. The specimen was PBMCs or T cells enriched from blood (not recorded which). These receptor sequences come from a man younger than 45 who had recovered from COVID-19.

The chain employs TRBV6-5 and TRBJ2-1; perhaps TRBD2 as D (6 bases). Germline V gene sequence: CDR1 MNHEY, CDR2 SVGAGI. CDR3 length: 16 amino acids. Trimming pared 2 bases from V and 5 bases from J, leaving 16 bases between. CDR3 protein: CASSYPVWRDHNEQFF. The CDR3 region has the DNA TGTGCCAGCAGTTACCCGGTCTGGAGGGACCACAATGAGCAGTTCTTC.

V and J are TRBV30 and TRBJ1-1, with D possibly TRBD1 on 6 matching bases. CDR1 and CDR2 from the germline V gene are GTSNPN and SVGIG (reference sequence). Trimming stripped 0 bases from V and 4 bases from J, with 12 bases between. This CDR3 has 14 residues. DNA for the CDR3: TGTGCCTGGAGTGTACGGGGGGCGAGCACTGAAGCTTTCTTT. This gives the protein CAWSVRGASTEAFF.

The chain employs TRBV30 and TRBJ1-1; D might be TRBD1 (6 bases). Between the trimmed V and J ends, which lost 2 bases and 3 bases, there was a span of 16 bases. The CDR3 runs to 15 residues. Germline values: CDR1 GTSNPN, CDR2 SVGIG (reference sequence). Here the CDR3 DNA reads TGTGCCTGGAGTCCCAAACAGGGAATTGACACTGAAGCTTTCTTT. Translated: CAWSPKQGIDTEAFF.

This rearrangement joins TRBV6-5 to TRBJ2-5; D is perhaps TRBD1 (7 bases). Trimming took 8 bases from V and 4 from J, leaving 17 bases between them. CDR3 length equals 14 residues. Germline CDR1 reads MNHEY; CDR2 reads SVGAGI. For the CDR3, the DNA is TGTGCCAGCGAAAGGGGGCGGGGAGGAGAGACCCAGTACTTC. Its protein product is CASERGRGGETQYF.

This clone was observed a handful of times. The genes are TRBV28 and TRBJ1-5, with D unclear. This CDR3 is 14 amino acids long. The germline V gene encodes CDR1 MDHEN and CDR2 SYDVKM. V was trimmed by 6 bases and J by 5 bases, leaving 14 bases between them. The CDR3 region is CASRGPRPHQPQHF. The CDR3 region has the DNA TGTGCCAGCAGGGGTCCGAGGCCCCATCAGCCCCAGCATTTT.

The V and J genes are TRBV4-1 and TRBJ2-7, with 9 bases identical to TRBD1. Germline CDR1 reads MGHRA; CDR2 reads YSYEKL. With V trimmed by 1 base and J by 6 bases, 4 bases remained unmatched. The CDR3 has 14 residues. In nucleotides, the CDR3 is TGCGCCAGCAGCCAAGTAGGGACAGGGAGCGAGCAGTACTTC. Translation: CASSQVGTGSEQYF.

The J gene is TRBJ2-2, the V gene TRBV10-1; maybe TRBD1 (6 bases). This CDR3 has 15 residues. V lost 3 bases and J lost 8, with 16 bases in between. Germline V CDR1 and CDR2: WNHNN, SYGVQD (reference sequence). As DNA, the CDR3 is TGCGCCAGCAGTGACCCTGGACAGCGCCTGGGGGAGCTGTTTTTT. Amino acids: CASSDPGQRLGELFF.

The DNA of the CDR3 is TGTGCCAGTAGTATATGGCTAGCGGGGGAGATCACCGGGGAGCTGTTTTTT. As protein: CASSIWLAGEITGELFF. The chain combines TRBV19 with TRBJ2-2; 10 nucleotides line up with TRBD2. V was clipped by 2 bases and J by 4 bases; unmatched bases: 7. The CDR3 has 17 residues. Germline lookup yields CDR1 LNHDA and CDR2 SQIVND (reference sequence).

This clone has at least ten counts. This chain uses TRBV4-2 with TRBJ2-4, with 9 bases that match TRBD2. CDR1 LGHNA and CDR2 YNFKEQ come from the germline V gene. Trimming removed 3 bases from V and 6 bases from J; junction bases left unmatched: 12. The CDR3 consists of 17 residues. CDR3 sequence reads: CASSQADSGGGGNIQYF. The CDR3 DNA follows: TGTGCCAGCAGCCAGGCAGATAGCGGGGGCGGGGGAAACATTCAGTACTTC.

This clone was seen only once. V gene TRBV5-1 combines with J gene TRBJ2-3, with D tentatively TRBD1 (6 bases). V shed 5 bases and J shed 3 bases, with 13 bases lying between them. The CDR3 has 14 residues. The germline V gene has CDR1 SGHRS and CDR2 YFSETQ. CDR3 DNA sequence: TGCGCCAGCAGTCGGACAGACTTTACAGATACGCAGTATTTT. As protein: CASSRTDFTDTQYF.

The chain is built from TRBV18 and TRBJ2-7; 8 bases align to TRBD1. This CDR3 has 14 residues. Germline lookup yields CDR1 KGHSH and CDR2 LQKENI. The junction had 4 bases not matched to a gene; V was cut back by 4 bases and J by 2 bases. The CDR3, as DNA: TGTGCCAGCTCACTAAGGACAGGGCCCTACGAGCAGTACTTC. This encodes CASSLRTGPYEQYF.

The CDR3 sequence: CATSRGNAGTDTQYF. In nucleotides, the CDR3 is TGTGCCACCAGCAGAGGGAACGCGGGCACAGATACGCAGTATTTT. The chain joins TRBV15 to TRBJ2-3; D is unclear. The CDR3 length is 15 residues. V lost 1 base to trimming and J lost 1 base, with 9 bases between them. Germline V gives CDR1 LNHNV, CDR2 YYDKDF (reference sequence).

V usage is TRBV5-1 and J usage is TRBJ2-2; 10 positions agree with TRBD2. V was pared by 2 bases and J by 4 bases, with 8 bases of the junction left unmatched. Germline V CDR1 and CDR2: SGHRS, YFSETQ. This CDR3 is built from 17 residues. The CDR3 here is CASSFASGGLSTGELFF. The CDR3 region has the DNA TGCGCCAGCAGCTTCGCTAGCGGGGGTCTGAGCACCGGGGAGCTGTTTTTT.

The CDR3: CASSEMETGKLGGYTF. DNA of the CDR3: TGTGCCAGCAGTGAAATGGAGACAGGGAAGTTGGGTGGCTACACCTTC. J is TRBJ1-2 and V is TRBV6-1; 7 bases are shared with TRBD1. The CDR3 has 16 residues. Germline V gene lookup returns CDR1 MNHNS and CDR2 SASEGT. V was clipped by 2 bases and J by 7 bases; unmatched bases: 13.

The chain combines TRBV29-1 with TRBJ2-1; D call uncertain. Trimming took off 2 bases at V and 8 bases at J, with 10 bases between the two ends. The CDR3 sequence is 12 residues long. CDR1 and CDR2 (germline): SQVTM, ANQGSEA. The CDR3 loop is CSVESGPDEQFF. CDR3 bases: TGCAGCGTTGAAAGTGGCCCTGATGAGCAGTTCTTC.

The chain couples TRBV10-3 to TRBJ2-7; the match to TRBD1 covers 7 bases. This CDR3 spans 14 amino acids. V lost 0 bases, J lost 1 base, and 0 bases stayed unmatched. CDR1 is ENHRY, CDR2 SYGVKD, per germline. The CDR3 is CAISESTGSYEQYF. The CDR3 nucleotides are TGTGCCATCAGTGAGTCGACAGGGTCCTACGAGCAGTACTTC.

This sequence joins TRBV10-3 and TRBJ2-7, with TRBD2 identical over 12 bases. The V segment lost 2 bases and the J segment 3 bases; nucleotides outside the gene matches: 2. CDR1 and CDR2 (germline): ENHRY, SYGVKD. CDR3 length: 15 residues. The CDR3 spells CAISETSGGHYEQYF. CDR3 nucleotide sequence: TGTGCCATCAGTGAGACTAGCGGGGGGCACTACGAGCAGTACTTC.